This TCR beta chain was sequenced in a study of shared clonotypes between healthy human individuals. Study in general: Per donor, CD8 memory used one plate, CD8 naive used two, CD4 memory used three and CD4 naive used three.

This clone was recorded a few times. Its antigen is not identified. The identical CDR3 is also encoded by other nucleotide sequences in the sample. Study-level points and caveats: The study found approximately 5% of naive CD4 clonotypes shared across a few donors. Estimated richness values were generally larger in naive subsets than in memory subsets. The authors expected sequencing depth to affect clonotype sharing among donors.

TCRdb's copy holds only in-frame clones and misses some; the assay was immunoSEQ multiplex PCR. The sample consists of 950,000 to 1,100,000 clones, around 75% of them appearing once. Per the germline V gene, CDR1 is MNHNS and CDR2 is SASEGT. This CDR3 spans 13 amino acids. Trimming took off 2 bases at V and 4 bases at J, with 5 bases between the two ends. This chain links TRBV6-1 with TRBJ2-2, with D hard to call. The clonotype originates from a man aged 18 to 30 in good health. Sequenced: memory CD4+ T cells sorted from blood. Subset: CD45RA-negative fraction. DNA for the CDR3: TGTGCCAGCAGTGAATCAGGCACCGGGGAGCTGTTTTTT. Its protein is CASSESGTGELFF.